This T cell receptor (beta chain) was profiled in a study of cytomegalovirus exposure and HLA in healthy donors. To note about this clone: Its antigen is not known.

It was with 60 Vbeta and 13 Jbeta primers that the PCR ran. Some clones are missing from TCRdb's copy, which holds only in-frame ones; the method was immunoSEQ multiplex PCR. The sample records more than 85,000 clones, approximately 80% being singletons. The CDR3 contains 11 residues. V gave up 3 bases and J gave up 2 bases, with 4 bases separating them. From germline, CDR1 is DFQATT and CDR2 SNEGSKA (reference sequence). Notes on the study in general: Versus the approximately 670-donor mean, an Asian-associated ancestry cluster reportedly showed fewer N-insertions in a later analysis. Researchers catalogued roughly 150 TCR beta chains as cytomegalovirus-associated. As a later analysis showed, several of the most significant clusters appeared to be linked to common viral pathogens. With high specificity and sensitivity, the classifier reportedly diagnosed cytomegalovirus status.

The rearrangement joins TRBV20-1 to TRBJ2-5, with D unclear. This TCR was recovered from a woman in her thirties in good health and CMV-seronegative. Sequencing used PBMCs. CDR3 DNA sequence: TGCAGTGCTAGGGAGCAAGAGACCCAGTACTTC. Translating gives CSAREQETQYF.